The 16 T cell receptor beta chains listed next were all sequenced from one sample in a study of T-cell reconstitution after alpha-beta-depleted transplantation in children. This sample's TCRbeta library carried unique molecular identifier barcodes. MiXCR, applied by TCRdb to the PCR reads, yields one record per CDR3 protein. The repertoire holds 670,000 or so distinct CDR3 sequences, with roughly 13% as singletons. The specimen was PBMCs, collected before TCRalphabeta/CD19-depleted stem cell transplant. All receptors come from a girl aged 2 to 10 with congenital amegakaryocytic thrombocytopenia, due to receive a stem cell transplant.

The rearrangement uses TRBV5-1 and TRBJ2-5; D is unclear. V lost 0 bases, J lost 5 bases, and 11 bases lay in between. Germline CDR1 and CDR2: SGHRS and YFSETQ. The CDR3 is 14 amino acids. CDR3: CASSLARLEETQYF. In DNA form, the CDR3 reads TGCGCCAGCAGCTTGGCCAGGTTAGAGGAGACCCAGTACTTC.

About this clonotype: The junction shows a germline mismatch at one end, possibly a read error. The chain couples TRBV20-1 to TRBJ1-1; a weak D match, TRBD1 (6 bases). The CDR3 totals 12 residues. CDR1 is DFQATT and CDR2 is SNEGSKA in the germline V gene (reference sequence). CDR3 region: CSAAFGDTEAFF. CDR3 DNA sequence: TGCAGTGCGGCCTTTGGGGACACTGAAGCGTTCTTT.

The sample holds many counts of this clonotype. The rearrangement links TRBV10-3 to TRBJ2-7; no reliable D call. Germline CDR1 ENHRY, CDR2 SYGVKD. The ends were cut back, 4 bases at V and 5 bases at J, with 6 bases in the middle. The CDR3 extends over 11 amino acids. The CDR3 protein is CAISGGDEQYF. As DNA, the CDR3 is TGTGCCATCAGTGGGGGTGACGAGCAGTACTTC.

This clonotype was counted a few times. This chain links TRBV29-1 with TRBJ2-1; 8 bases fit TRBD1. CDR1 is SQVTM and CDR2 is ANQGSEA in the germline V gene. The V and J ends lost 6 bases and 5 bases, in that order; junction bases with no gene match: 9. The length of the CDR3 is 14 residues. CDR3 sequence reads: CSVKTGVINNEQFF. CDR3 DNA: TGCAGCGTGAAGACAGGGGTGATCAACAATGAGCAGTTCTTC.

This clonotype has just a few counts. CDR3 loop: CASSFGTLTTDTQYF. The CDR3 DNA follows: TGCGCCAGCAGCTTCGGGACACTTACCACAGATACGCAGTATTTT. This rearrangement joins TRBV5-1 to TRBJ2-3; TRBD1 might be the D (6 bases). This CDR3 is built from 15 residues. Deletions cut 2 bases from V and 2 bases from J, with 12 bases between. Germline values: CDR1 SGHRS, CDR2 YFSETQ.

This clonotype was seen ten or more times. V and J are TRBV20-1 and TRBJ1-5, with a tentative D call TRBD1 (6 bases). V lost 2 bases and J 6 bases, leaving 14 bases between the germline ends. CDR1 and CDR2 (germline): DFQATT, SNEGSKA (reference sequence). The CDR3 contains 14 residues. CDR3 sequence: CSARSPGARQPQHF. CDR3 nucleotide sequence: TGCAGTGCTAGATCCCCAGGGGCGCGTCAGCCCCAGCATTTT.

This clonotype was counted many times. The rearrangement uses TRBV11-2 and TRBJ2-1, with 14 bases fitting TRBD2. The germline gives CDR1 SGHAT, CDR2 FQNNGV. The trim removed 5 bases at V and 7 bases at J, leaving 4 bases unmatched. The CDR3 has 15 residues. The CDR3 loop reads CASSQGTSGRNEQFF. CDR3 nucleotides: TGTGCCAGCAGCCAAGGGACTAGCGGGAGAAATGAGCAGTTCTTC.

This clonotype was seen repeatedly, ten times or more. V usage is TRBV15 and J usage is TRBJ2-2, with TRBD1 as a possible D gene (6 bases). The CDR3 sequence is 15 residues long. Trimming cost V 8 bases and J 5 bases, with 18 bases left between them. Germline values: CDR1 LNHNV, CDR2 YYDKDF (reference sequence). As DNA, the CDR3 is TGTGCCACCCTAAGGATCGGACAGCCAACCGGGGAGCTGTTTTTT. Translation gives CATLRIGQPTGELFF.

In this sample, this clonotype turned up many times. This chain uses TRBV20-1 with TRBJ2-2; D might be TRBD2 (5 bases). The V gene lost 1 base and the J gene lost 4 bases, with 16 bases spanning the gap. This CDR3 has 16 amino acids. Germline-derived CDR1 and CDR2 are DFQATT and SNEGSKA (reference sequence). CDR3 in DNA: TGCAGTGCTAGAGGGACGGGGAGTGGGTTCACCGGGGAGCTGTTTTTT. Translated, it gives CSARGTGSGFTGELFF.

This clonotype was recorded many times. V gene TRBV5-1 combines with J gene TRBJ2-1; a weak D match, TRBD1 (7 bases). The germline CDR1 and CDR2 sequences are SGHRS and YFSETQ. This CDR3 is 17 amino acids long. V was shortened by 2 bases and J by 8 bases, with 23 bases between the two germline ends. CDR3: CASSLSLSAGGSDEQFF. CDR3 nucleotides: TGCGCCAGCAGCTTATCTTTATCGGCAGGGGGGTCTGATGAGCAGTTCTTC.

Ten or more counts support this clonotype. This CDR3 is CASSMGGLASYEQYF. CDR3 DNA sequence: TGTGCCAGTAGTATGGGCGGGCTAGCGTCCTACGAGCAGTACTTC. The rearrangement uses TRBV19 and TRBJ2-7, with D possibly TRBD2 on 6 matching bases. CDR1 is LNHDA and CDR2 is SQIVND in the germline V gene (reference sequence). This CDR3 contains 15 residues. V was clipped by 3 bases and J by 1 base, with 13 bases between them.

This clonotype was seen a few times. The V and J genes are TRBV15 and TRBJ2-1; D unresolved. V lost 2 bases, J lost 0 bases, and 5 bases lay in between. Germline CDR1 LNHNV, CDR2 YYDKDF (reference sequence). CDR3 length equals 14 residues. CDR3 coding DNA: TGTGCCACCAGCAGACAGCTCTCCTACAATGAGCAGTTCTTC. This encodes CATSRQLSYNEQFF.

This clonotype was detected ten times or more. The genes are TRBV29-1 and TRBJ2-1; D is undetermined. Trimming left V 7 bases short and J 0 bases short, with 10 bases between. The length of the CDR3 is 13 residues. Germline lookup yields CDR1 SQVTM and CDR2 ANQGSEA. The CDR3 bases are TGCAGCGCCATCCTTAGCTCCTACAATGAGCAGTTCTTC. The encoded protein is CSAILSSYNEQFF.

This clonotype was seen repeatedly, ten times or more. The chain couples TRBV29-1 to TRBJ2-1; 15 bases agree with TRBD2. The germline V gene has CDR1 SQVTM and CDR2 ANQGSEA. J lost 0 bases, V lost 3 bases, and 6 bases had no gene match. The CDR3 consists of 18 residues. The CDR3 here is CSVEAGTSGRISYNEQFF. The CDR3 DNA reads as TGCAGCGTTGAGGCAGGGACTAGCGGGAGGATCTCCTACAATGAGCAGTTCTTC.

CDR3 amino acids: CASSTSWDLNQPQHF. The DNA for the CDR3 is TGTGCCAGCAGCACCTCTTGGGACCTTAATCAGCCCCAGCATTTT. The chain combines TRBV7-8 with TRBJ1-5; a possible D gene is TRBD1 (5 bases). Trimming stripped 5 bases from V and 4 bases from J, with 15 bases between. The germline CDR1 and CDR2 sequences are SGHVS and FQNEAQ. The CDR3 spans 15 residues.

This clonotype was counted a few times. CDR3 region: CAWSQGAYTQYF. The CDR3 DNA reads TGTGCCTGGTCTCAGGGGGCGTATACGCAGTATTTT. V usage is TRBV30 and J usage is TRBJ2-3; 8 bases agree with TRBD1. The germline V gene has CDR1 GTSNPN and CDR2 SVGIG (reference sequence). The CDR3 is made up of 12 amino acids. The V segment lost 5 bases and the J segment 7 bases; nucleotides outside the gene matches: 5.